This passage covers 6 T cell receptor beta chains from one sample sequenced in a study of blood T cell repertoires in COVID-19. The method was immunoSEQ multiplex PCR; TCRdb's version includes in-frame clones alone and lacks a portion of them. The sample records 100,000 or so clones, approximately 80% being singletons. The sample consisted of peripheral blood. The receptors derive from a man in his sixties with acute or convalescent COVID-19.

This clone showed up just once. This chain links TRBV15 with TRBJ2-7, with 7 nucleotides matching TRBD1. CDR3 size: 15 residues. The V and J ends lost 1 base and 5 bases, in that order; junction bases with no gene match: 8. Germline V gene data show CDR1 as LNHNV and CDR2 as YYDKDF (reference sequence). The CDR3: CATSRGLGTADEQYV. DNA for the CDR3: TGTGCCACCAGCAGAGGACTTGGGACAGCCGACGAGCAGTACGTC.

This clone came up once. The V gene is TRBV5-1, the J gene TRBJ2-1; 7 nucleotides agree with TRBD1. Unmatched junction bases numbered 8, after V lost 4 bases and J lost 4 bases. Germline loops: CDR1 SGHRS, CDR2 YFSETQ. The CDR3 sequence is 15 residues long. This CDR3 reads CASSIRTGRYNEQFF. CDR3 DNA: TGCGCCAGCAGCATAAGGACAGGAAGATACAATGAGCAGTTCTTC. Together with reference TRBV5-1 and TRBJ2-1, the CDR3 gives the full variable domain: KAGVTQTPRYLIKTRGQQVTLSCSPISGHRSVSWYQQTPGQGLQFLFEYFSETQRNKGNFPGRFSGRQFSNSRSEMNVSTLELGDSALYLCASSIRTGRYNEQFFGPGTRLTVL.

The chain couples TRBV27 to TRBJ1-2; D remains unclear. The CDR3 covers 12 residues. CDR1 is MNHEY, CDR2 SMNVEV, per germline (reference sequence). Trimming left V 7 bases short and J 7 bases short, with 13 bases between. The CDR3, as DNA: TGTGCCAGCATTCCCGACTCGGGTGGCTACACCTTC. Translated: CASIPDSGGYTF.

V and J are TRBV30 and TRBJ1-5; no reliable D call. Trimming left V 0 bases short and J 7 bases short, with 7 bases between. The CDR3 has 12 residues. Germline V gene sequence: CDR1 GTSNPN, CDR2 SVGIG (reference sequence). This chain's CDR3 is CAWSVGGQPQHF. DNA of the CDR3: TGTGCCTGGAGTGTTGGTGGCCAGCCCCAGCATTTT.

This clone came up once. The J gene is TRBJ2-3, the V gene TRBV18; D is perhaps TRBD2 (6 bases). This CDR3 region has 17 residues. Trimming stripped 5 bases from V and 0 bases from J, with 18 bases between. Germline CDR1 KGHSH, CDR2 LQKENI. The CDR3 loop is CASSFRLESSSTDTQYF. Here the CDR3 DNA reads TGTGCCAGCTCATTTCGACTAGAAAGCTCTAGCACAGATACGCAGTATTTT.

This rearrangement joins TRBV18 to TRBJ1-1; D may be TRBD1 (6 bases). Germline lookup yields CDR1 KGHSH and CDR2 LQKENI. V was clipped by 8 bases and J by 0 bases, with 13 bases between them. This CDR3 contains 14 residues. The CDR3 spells CASLAPGVNTEAFF. The DNA of the CDR3 is TGTGCCAGCCTTGCTCCAGGGGTGAACACTGAAGCTTTCTTT.